This TCR beta chain was identified in a study of blood T cell repertoires in COVID-19. At the level of the study: Acute-phase and convalescent COVID-19 samples originated in the United States, Italy and Spain.

Per the study methods: Estimated nucleated cell counts came from reference gene primer amplification. Produced via immunoSEQ multiplex PCR; TCRdb's table is partial and in-frame only. The D gene and trimming were derived from the DNA, and the V and J assignments and clone size from that table. The sample shows more than 200,000 clones, around 80% of them seen only once. Germline V CDR1 and CDR2: LNHDA, SQIVND (reference sequence). V lost 3 bases and J lost 5, with 13 bases in between. This CDR3 has 14 amino acids. Material for sequencing was peripheral blood. The sequence was obtained from a man aged 35-49 years with acute or convalescent COVID-19. This chain links TRBV19 with TRBJ1-2, with D tentatively TRBD1 (6 bases). The CDR3 sequence is CASSINSGEYGYTF. DNA for the CDR3: TGTGCCAGTAGTATTAATTCAGGGGAGTATGGCTACACCTTC.